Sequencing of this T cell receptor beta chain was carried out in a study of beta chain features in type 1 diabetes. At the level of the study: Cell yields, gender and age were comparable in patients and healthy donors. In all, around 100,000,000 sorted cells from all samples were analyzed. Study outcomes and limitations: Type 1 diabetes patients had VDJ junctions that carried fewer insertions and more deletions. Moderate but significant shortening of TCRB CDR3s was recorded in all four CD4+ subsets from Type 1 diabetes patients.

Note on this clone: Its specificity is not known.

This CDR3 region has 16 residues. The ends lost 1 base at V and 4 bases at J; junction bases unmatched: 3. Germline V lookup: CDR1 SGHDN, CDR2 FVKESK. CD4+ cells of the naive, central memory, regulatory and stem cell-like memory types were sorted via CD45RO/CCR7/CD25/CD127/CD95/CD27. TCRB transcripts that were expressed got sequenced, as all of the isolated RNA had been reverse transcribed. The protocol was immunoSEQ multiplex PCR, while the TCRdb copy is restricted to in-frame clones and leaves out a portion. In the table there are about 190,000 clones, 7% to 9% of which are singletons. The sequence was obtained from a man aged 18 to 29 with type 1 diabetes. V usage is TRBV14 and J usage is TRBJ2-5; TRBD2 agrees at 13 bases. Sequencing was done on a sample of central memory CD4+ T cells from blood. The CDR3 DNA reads TGTGCCAGCAGCCAAGCACTAGCGGGAGGGCGAGAGACCCAGTACTTC. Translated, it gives CASSQALAGGRETQYF.